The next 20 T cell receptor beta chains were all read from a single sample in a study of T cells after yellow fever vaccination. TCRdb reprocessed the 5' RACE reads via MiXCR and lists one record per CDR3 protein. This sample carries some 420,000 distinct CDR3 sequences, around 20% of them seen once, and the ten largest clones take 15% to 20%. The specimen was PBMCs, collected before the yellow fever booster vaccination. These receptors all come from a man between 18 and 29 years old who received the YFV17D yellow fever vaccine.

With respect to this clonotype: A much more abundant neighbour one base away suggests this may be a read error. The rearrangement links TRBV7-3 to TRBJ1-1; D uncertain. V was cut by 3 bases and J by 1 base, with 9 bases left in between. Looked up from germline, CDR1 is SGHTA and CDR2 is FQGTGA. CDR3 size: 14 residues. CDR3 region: CASSLRHSNTEAFF. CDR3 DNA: TGTGCCAGCAGCTTGAGACATTCGAACACTGAAGCTTTCTTT.

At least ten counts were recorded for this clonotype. The CDR3 DNA is TGTGCCAGCGGCACTCGGTATGGCTACACCTTC. Its protein is CASGTRYGYTF. The gene calls are TRBV6-5 and TRBJ1-2, with D hard to call. V lost 8 bases and J lost 5, with 9 bases in between. The CDR3 loop spans 11 amino acids. The V gene's germline CDR1 is MNHEY and CDR2 SVGAGI.

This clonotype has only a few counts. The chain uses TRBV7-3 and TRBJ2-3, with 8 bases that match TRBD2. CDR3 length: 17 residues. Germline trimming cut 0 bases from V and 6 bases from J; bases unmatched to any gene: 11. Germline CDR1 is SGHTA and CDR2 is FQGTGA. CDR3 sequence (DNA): TGTGCCAGCAGCTTAACGGGGATAGCGGGGACGGGGGATACGCAGTATTTT. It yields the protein CASSLTGIAGTGDTQYF.

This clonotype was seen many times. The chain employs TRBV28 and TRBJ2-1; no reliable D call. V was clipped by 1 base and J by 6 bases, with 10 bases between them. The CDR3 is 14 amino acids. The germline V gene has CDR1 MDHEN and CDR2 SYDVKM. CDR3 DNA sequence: TGTGCCAGCAGTTTATTGGACGCGGCCAATGAGCAGTTCTTC. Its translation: CASSLLDAANEQFF.

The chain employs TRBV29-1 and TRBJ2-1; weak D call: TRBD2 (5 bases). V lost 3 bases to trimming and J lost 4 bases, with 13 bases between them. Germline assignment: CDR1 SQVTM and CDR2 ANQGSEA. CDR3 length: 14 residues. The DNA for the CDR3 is TGCAGCGTTGATGACGGACTGAATTACAATGAGCAGTTCTTC. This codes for CSVDDGLNYNEQFF.

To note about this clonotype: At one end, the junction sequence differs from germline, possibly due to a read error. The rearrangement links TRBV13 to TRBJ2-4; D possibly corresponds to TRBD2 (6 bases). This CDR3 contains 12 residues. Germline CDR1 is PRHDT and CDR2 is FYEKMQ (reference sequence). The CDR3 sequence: CASSLASGLVEF. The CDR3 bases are TGTGCCAGCAGCTTAGCGTCGGGACTCGTGGAATTC.

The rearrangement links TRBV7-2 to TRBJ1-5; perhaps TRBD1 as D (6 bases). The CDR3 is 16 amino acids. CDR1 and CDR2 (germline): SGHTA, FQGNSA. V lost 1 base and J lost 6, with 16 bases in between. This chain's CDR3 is CASSLERGGMGQPQHF. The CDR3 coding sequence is TGTGCCAGCAGCTTAGAAAGGGGGGGCATGGGTCAGCCCCAGCATTTT.

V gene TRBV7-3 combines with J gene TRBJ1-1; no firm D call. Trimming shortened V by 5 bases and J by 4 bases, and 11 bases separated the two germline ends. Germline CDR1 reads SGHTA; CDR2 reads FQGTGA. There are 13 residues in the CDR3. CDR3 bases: TGTGCCAGCAGCGTGCTGGGCGGCACTGAAGCTTTCTTT. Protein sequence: CASSVLGGTEAFF. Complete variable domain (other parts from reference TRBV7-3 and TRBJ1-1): GAGVSQTPSNKVTEKGKYVELRCDPISGHTALYWYRQSLGQGPEFLIYFQGTGAADDSGLPNDRFFAVRPEGSVSTLKIQRTERGDSAVYLCASSVLGGTEAFFGQGTRLTVV.

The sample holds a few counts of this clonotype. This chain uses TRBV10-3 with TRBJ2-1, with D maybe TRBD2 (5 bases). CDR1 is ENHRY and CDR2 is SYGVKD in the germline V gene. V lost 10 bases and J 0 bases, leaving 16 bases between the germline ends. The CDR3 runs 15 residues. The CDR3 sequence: CASRSGESSYNEQFF. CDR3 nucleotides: TGTGCCAGTCGCAGCGGAGAAAGCTCCTACAATGAGCAGTTCTTC.

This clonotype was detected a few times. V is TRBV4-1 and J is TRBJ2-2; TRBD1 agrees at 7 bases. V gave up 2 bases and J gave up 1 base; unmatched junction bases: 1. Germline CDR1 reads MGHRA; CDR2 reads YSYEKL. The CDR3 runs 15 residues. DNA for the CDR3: TGCGCCAGCAGCCAACAGGGGGTGAACACCGGGGAGCTGTTTTTT. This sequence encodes CASSQQGVNTGELFF.

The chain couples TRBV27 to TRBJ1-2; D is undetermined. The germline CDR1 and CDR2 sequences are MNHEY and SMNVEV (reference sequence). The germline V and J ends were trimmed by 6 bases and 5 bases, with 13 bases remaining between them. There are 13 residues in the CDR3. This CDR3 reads CASRPARFYGYTF. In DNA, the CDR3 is TGTGCCAGCAGACCCGCACGGTTTTATGGCTACACCTTC.

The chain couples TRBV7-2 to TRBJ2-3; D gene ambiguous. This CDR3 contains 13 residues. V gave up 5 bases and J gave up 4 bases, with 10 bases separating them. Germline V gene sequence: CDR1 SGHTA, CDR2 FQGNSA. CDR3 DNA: TGTGCCAGCAGCCCCATGATGGCAGATACGCAGTATTTT. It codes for CASSPMMADTQYF.

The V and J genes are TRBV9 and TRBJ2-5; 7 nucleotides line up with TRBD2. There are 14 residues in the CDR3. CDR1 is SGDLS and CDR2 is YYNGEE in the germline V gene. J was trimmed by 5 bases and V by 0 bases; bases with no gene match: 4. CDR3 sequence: CASSVGGLEETQYF. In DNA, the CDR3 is TGTGCCAGCAGCGTAGGCGGACTAGAGGAGACCCAGTACTTC.

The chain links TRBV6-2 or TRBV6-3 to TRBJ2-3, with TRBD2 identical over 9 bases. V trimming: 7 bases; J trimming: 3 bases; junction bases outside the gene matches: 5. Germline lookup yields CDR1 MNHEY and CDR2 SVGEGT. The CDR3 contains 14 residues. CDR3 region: CASTRGGETDTQYF. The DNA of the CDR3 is TGTGCCAGCACGCGGGGGGGAGAAACAGATACGCAGTATTTT.

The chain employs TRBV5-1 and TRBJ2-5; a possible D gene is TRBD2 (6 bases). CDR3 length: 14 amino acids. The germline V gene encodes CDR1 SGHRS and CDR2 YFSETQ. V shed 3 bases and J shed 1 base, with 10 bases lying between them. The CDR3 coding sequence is TGCGCCAGCAGCTCGCTAGCGACCCAAGAGACCCAGTACTTC. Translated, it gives CASSSLATQETQYF.

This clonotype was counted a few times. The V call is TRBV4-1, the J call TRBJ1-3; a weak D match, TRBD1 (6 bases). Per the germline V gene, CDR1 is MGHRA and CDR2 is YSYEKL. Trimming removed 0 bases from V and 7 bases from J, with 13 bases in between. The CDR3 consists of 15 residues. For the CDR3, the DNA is TGCGCCAGCAGCCAAGACGACAGGTTTTGGAACACCATATATTTT. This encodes CASSQDDRFWNTIYF.

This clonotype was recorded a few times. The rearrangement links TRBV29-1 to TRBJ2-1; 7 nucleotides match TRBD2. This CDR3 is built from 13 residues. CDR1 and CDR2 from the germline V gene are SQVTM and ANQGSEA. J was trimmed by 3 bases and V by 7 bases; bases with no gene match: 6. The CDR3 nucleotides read TGCAGCGCCCTCGGGGGGTTCTACAATGAGCAGTTCTTC. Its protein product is CSALGGFYNEQFF.

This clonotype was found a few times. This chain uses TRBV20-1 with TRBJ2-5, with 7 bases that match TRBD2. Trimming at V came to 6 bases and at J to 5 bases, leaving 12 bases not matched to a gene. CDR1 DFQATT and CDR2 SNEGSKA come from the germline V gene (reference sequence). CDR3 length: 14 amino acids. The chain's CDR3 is CSASTAGGRETQYF. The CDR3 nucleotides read TGCAGTGCATCCACAGCCGGGGGGAGGGAGACCCAGTACTTC.

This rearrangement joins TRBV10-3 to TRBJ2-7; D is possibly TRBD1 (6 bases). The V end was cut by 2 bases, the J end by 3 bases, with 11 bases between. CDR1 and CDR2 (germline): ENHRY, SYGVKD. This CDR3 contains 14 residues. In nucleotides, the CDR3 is TGTGCCATCAGTGAGGGGCAGGGGATCTACGAGCAGTACTTC. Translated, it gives CAISEGQGIYEQYF.

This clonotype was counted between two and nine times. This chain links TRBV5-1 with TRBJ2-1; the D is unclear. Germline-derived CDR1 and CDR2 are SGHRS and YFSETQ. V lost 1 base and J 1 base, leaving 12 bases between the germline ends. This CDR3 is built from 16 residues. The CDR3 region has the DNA TGCGCCAGCAGCTTGTCATGGGGTGGTTCCTACAATGAGCAGTTCTTC. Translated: CASSLSWGGSYNEQFF.